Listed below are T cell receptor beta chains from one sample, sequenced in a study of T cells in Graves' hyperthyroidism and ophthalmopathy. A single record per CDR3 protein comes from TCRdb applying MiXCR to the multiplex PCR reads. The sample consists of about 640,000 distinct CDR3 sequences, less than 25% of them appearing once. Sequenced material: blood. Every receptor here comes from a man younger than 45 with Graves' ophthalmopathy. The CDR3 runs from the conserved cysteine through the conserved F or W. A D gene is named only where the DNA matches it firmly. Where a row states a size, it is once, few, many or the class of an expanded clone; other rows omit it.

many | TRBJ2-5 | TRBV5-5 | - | TGTGCCAGCAGCTTGGGTCAGACCCAAGAGACCCAGTACTTC | CASSLGQTQETQYF
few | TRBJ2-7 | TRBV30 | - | TGTGCCTGGAGTACGACCCCAGGGGAGCAGTACTTC | CAWSTTPGEQYF
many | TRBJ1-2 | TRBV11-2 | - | TGTGCCAGCAGCTTAGATGGGGGAACTTTTAACTATGGCTACACCTTC | CASSLDGGTFNYGYTF
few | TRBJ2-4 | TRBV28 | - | TGTGCCAGCAGCCCCCCCACCAAAAACATTCAGTACTTC | CASSPPTKNIQYF
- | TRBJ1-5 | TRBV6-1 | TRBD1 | TGTGCCAGCAAATTCAGGACAGGGGATTCCCAGCCCCAGCATTTT | CASKFRTGDSQPQHF
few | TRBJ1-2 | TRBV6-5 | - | TGTGCCAGCAGTTACACTCCATTCCCCTCCCAAGCTAACTATGGCTACACCTTC | CASSYTPFPSQANYGYTF
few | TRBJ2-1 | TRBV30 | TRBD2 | TGTGCCTTGGGTTTAGCGGGTTCCTACAATGAGCAGTTCTTC | CALGLAGSYNEQFF
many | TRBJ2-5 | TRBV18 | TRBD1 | TGTGCCAGCTCACCACTAAAGCGGACAGGGCAAGAGACCCAGTACTTC | CASSPLKRTGQETQYF
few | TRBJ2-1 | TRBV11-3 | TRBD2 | TGTGCCAGCAGCTACGGGACTAGCGGGGACAATGAGCAGTTCTTC | CASSYGTSGDNEQFF
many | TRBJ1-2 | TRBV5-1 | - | TGCGCCAGCAGCTCGACAGGCTCTACCATTGACGGTATCGATGGCTACACCTTC | CASSSTGSTIDGIDGYTF
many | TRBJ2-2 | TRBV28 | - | TGTGCCAGCAGGAGGGCCCGACTGACCGGGGAGCTGTTTTTT | CASRRARLTGELFF
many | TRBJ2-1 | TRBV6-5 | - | TGTGCCAGCAGTTACGGTGGTTCCTACAATGAGCAGTTCTTC | CASSYGGSYNEQFF
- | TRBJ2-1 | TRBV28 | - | TGTGCCAGCAGAGAGGTGTACAATGAGCAGTTCTTC | CASREVYNEQFF
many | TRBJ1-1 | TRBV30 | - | TGTGCCTGGAGTGTCACCGCTGAAGCTTTCTTT | CAWSVTAEAFF
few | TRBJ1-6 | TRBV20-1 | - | TGCAGTGCTAGAGAGGGGAGCTCCTATAATTCACCCCTCCACTTT | CSAREGSSYNSPLHF
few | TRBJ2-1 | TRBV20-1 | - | TGCAGTGCTAGAGAGGGCTTTAGCGGCTACAATGAGCAGTTCTTC | CSAREGFSGYNEQFF
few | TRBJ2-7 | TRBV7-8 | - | TGTGCCAGCAGCTTAACCGGGCCCCTCTACGAGCAGTACTTC | CASSLTGPLYEQYF
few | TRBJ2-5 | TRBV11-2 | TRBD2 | TGTGCCAGCAGCTTACTGCGGACTAGCGGGAGCCTAAAGGGAGAGACCCAGTACTTC | CASSLLRTSGSLKGETQYF
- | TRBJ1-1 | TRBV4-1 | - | TGCGCCAGCGTTTCAGCCTACACTGAAGCTTTCTTT | CASVSAYTEAFF
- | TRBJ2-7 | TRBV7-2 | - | TGTGCCAGCAGCTTAGGAACATCTTACTCCTACGAGCAGTACTTC | CASSLGTSYSYEQYF
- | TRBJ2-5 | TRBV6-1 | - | TGTGCCAGCAGACCTAGTGGGAGTCCATCTGGGGAGACCCAGTACTTC | CASRPSGSPSGETQYF
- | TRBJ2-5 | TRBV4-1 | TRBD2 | TGCGCCAGCAGCCCCGAAGCTAGCGGGAGGCAGACCCAGTACTTC | CASSPEASGRQTQYF
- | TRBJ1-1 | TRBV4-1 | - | TGCGCCAGCAGCCCCTTTCCGGCAGGTGGGAACACTGAAGCTTTCTTT | CASSPFPAGGNTEAFF
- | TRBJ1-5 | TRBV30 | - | TGTGCCTGGAGTAGGACCCAGGGGCAGCGAACTTATAGCAATCAGCCCCAGCATTTT | CAWSRTQGQRTYSNQPQHF
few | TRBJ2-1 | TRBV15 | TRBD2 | TGTGCCACCAGCAGAGGAAAAAGCGGGAGGTACAATGAGCAGTTCTTC | CATSRGKSGRYNEQFF
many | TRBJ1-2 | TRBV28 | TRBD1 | TGTGCCAGCAGTCCTAACCGACAGGGTCGGTATGGCTACACCTTC | CASSPNRQGRYGYTF
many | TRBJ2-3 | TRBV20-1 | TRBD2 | TGCAGTGCCAGACGGACGGGAGGCAGCACAGATACGCAGTATTTT | CSARRTGGSTDTQYF
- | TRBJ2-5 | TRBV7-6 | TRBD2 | TGTGCCAGCAGCGACGGACTAGCGGGGGCCGGGGGTGGGACCCAGTACTTC | CASSDGLAGAGGGTQYF
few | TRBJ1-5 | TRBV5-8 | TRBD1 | TGTGCCAGCAGCTTGGGACAGGGCGGATATCAGCCCCAGCATTTT | CASSLGQGGYQPQHF
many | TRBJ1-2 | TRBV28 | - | TGTGCCAGCACCCCTTTCCGAAGGGTAGAGGACTATGGCTACACCTTC | CASTPFRRVEDYGYTF
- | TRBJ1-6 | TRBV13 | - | TGTGCCAGCAGCCAGGCGGCTAATTCACCCCTCCACTTT | CASSQAANSPLHF
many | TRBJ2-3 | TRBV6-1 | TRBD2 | TGTGCCAGCAGTTACCCCAGCGGGAGAGGCACAGATACGCAGTATTTT | CASSYPSGRGTDTQYF
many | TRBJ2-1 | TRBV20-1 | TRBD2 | TGCAGTGCTAGGGCACTAGCGGGAGACTACAATGAGCAGTTCTTC | CSARALAGDYNEQFF
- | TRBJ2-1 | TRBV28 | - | TGTGCCAGTGAGACCGGGAGTTCTGGCAATGAGCAGTTCTTC | CASETGSSGNEQFF
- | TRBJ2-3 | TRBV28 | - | TGTGCCACCCTCTTTCGAAGCACAGATACGCAGTATTTT | CATLFRSTDTQYF
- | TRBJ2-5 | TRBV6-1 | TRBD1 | TGTGCCAGCAGAGACACCGGGACAGGGCCAGAGACCCAGTACTTC | CASRDTGTGPETQYF
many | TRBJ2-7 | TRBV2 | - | TGTGCCAGCAAGCCCCGGGGTGGCGGGTCCTACGAGCAGTACTTC | CASKPRGGGSYEQYF
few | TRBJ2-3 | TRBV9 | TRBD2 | TGTGCCAGCAGCGTAGCTCAAGGCGGGAGTGGAGATACGCAGTATTTT | CASSVAQGGSGDTQYF
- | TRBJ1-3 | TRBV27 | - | TGTGCCAGCAGTTCCCTCTCTGGAAACACCATATATTTT | CASSSLSGNTIYF
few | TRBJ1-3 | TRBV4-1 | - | TGCGCCAGCAGCCAAGGGGGACTTCTCTCTGGAAACACCATATATTTT | CASSQGGLLSGNTIYF
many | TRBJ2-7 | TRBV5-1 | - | TGCGCCAGCAGCTTGTCACAGCATAGCTCCTACGAGCAGTACTTC | CASSLSQHSSYEQYF
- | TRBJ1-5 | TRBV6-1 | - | TGTGCCAGCAGCCCGGACAGTCTTTATAGCAATCAGCCCCAGCATTTT | CASSPDSLYSNQPQHF
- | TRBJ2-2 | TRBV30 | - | TGTGCCTGGAGTTCAGGGGGGGACACCGGGGAGCTGTTTTTT | CAWSSGGDTGELFF